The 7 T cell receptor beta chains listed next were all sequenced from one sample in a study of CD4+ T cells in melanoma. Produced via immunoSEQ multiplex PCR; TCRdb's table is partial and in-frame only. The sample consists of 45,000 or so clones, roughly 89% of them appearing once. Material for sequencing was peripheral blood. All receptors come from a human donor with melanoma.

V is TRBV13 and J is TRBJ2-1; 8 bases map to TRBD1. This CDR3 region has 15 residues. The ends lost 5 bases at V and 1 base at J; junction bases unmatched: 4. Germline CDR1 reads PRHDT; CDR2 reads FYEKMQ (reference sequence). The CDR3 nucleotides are TGTGCCAGCAGCAGACAGGGGAGATCCTACAATGAGCAGTTCTTC. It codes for CASSRQGRSYNEQFF.

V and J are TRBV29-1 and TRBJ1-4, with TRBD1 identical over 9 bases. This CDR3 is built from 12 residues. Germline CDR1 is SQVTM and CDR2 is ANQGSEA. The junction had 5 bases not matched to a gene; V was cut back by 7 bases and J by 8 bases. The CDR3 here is CSAGTGMEKLFF. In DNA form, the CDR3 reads TGCAGCGCCGGGACAGGGATGGAAAAACTGTTTTTT.

The DNA for the CDR3 is TGCGCCAGCAGCCAAGACAGGGCGGGCGCGAACACCGGGGAGCTGTTTTTT. Translation: CASSQDRAGANTGELFF. V usage is TRBV4-1 and J usage is TRBJ2-2; D is tentatively TRBD1 or TRBD2 (5 bases each). Trimming cost V 0 bases and J 0 bases, with 11 bases left between them. The germline gives CDR1 MGHRA, CDR2 YSYEKL. The CDR3 is 17 residues long.

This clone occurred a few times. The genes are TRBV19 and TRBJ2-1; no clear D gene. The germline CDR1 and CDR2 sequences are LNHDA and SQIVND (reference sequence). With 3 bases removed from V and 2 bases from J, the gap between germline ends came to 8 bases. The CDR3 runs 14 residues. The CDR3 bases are TGTGCCAGTAGTATGGCAGCGACCTACAATGAGCAGTTCTTC. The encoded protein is CASSMAATYNEQFF.

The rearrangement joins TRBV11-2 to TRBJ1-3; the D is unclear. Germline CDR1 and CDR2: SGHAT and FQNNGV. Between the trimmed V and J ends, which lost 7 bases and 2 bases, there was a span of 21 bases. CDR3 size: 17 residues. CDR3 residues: CASTLPSAGEAGNTIYF. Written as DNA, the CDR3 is TGTGCCAGCACCTTGCCTTCGGCAGGCGAAGCTGGAAACACCATATATTTT.

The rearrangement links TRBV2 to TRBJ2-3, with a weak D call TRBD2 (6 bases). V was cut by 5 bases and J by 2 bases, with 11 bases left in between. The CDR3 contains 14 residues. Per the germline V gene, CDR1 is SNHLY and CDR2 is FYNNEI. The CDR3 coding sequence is TGTGCCAGCAGTCGGACGGGAGACACAGATACGCAGTATTTT. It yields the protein CASSRTGDTDTQYF.

The CDR3 coding sequence is TGCAGCGTTGCCTATCAGACAGGCCCCTACGAGCAGTACTTC. This encodes CSVAYQTGPYEQYF. V is TRBV29-1 and J is TRBJ2-7, with D possibly matching TRBD1 (6 bases). CDR1 and CDR2 (germline): SQVTM, ANQGSEA. V lost 4 bases to trimming and J lost 2 bases, with 15 bases between them. The CDR3 runs to 14 residues.